Presented here are 30 T cell receptor beta chains from one specimen sequenced in a study of blood T cell repertoires in COVID-19. Sequenced by immunoSEQ multiplex PCR; TCRdb stores in-frame clones only, minus some. The sample has more than 150,000 clones, 80% to 90% seen once. The source material was PBMCs or T cells enriched from blood (not recorded which). These receptor sequences come from a man in his forties who had recovered from COVID-19.

V is TRBV30 and J is TRBJ1-1; D not certain. The germline V gene has CDR1 GTSNPN and CDR2 SVGIG (reference sequence). V lost 3 bases to trimming and J lost 5 bases, with 13 bases between them. The CDR3 runs to 13 residues. The CDR3 reads CAWRKPLGTEAFF. The CDR3 coding sequence is TGTGCCTGGAGGAAGCCCCTCGGGACTGAAGCTTTCTTT.

The chain is built from TRBV27 and TRBJ1-2; 7 positions match TRBD1. The germline V gene encodes CDR1 MNHEY and CDR2 SMNVEV (reference sequence). The CDR3 runs to 15 residues. After removal of 3 bases from V and 5 bases from J, the junction contained 9 bases not matched to a gene. CDR3 DNA: TGTGCCAGCAGTTTCAGGGCAGGGGGAGGATATGGCTACACCTTC. This encodes CASSFRAGGGYGYTF.

The chain is built from TRBV5-1 and TRBJ2-1; D is uncertain. Germline CDR1 is SGHRS and CDR2 is YFSETQ. The V gene lost 5 bases and the J gene lost 5 bases, with 5 bases spanning the gap. The CDR3 sequence is 11 residues long. The CDR3 reads CASRSDNEQFF. CDR3 nucleotide sequence: TGCGCCAGCAGATCCGACAATGAGCAGTTCTTC.

The rearrangement joins TRBV6-2 or TRBV6-3 to TRBJ1-5, with TRBD1 identical over 8 bases. Unmatched junction bases numbered 5, after V lost 4 bases and J lost 0 bases. The CDR3 covers 16 residues. The V gene's germline CDR1 is MNHEY and CDR2 SVGEGT. In DNA, the CDR3 is TGTGCCAGCAGTTTGACAGGGGTCCATAGCAATCAGCCCCAGCATTTT. This sequence encodes CASSLTGVHSNQPQHF.

The chain is built from TRBV27 and TRBJ1-2; TRBD1 matches at 9 bases. With V trimmed by 5 bases and J by 7 bases, 14 bases remained unmatched. Germline CDR1 MNHEY, CDR2 SMNVEV (reference sequence). The CDR3 consists of 16 residues. CDR3 nucleotide sequence: TGTGCCAGCAGTCCACTCCCTGGACAGGGGCACGGTGGCTACACCTTC. This translates into CASSPLPGQGHGGYTF.

About this clone: Sequence at one end of the junction differs from germline and may be a read error. CDR3 nucleotide sequence: TGTGCCAGCAGCTTAAGTTCCGCGGTTGGTCCCCACTTC. Amino acids: CASSLSSAVGPHF. The genes are TRBV7-8 and TRBJ2-7; D uncertain. From germline, CDR1 is SGHVS and CDR2 FQNEAQ. This CDR3 contains 13 residues.

CDR3 in DNA: TGTGCCAGCAGCCTCTCAGGGGTACAGGCGCACTATGGCTACACCTTC. Translation: CASSLSGVQAHYGYTF. The V and J genes are TRBV3-1 (or the pseudogene TRBV3-2) and TRBJ1-2; possible D gene TRBD1, 6 bases. The CDR3 length is 16 residues. V was trimmed by 4 bases and J by 3 bases, leaving 18 bases between them. From germline, CDR1 is LGHDT and CDR2 YNNKEL (reference sequence).

The genes are TRBV7-6 and TRBJ2-1; 8 bases agree with TRBD2. The CDR3 covers 15 residues. Looked up from germline, CDR1 is SGHVS and CDR2 is FNYEAQ. V gave up 1 base and J gave up 6 bases; unmatched junction bases: 5. For the CDR3, the DNA is TGTGCCAGCAGCTTAGAAATAGCGGGAATCAATGAGCAGTTCTTC. This translates into CASSLEIAGINEQFF.

The rearrangement uses TRBV4-2 and TRBJ2-3; D might be TRBD2 (6 bases). Deletions cut 0 bases from V and 6 bases from J, with 16 bases between. This CDR3 contains 16 residues. The germline V gene encodes CDR1 LGHNA and CDR2 YNFKEQ. CDR3 sequence: CASSQDPIMAGDTQYF. CDR3 in DNA: TGTGCCAGCAGCCAAGATCCTATAATGGCGGGGGATACGCAGTATTTT.

The chain carries TRBV10-3 and TRBJ2-1; 7 nucleotides line up with TRBD2. Germline trimming cut 11 bases from V and 2 bases from J; bases unmatched to any gene: 9. CDR3 length: 14 amino acids. Looked up from germline, CDR1 is ENHRY and CDR2 is SYGVKD. The CDR3 sequence: CASRDYQTYNEQFF. CDR3 DNA sequence: TGTGCCTCCCGGGACTATCAGACCTACAATGAGCAGTTCTTC.

This sequence joins TRBV27 and TRBJ1-1; no reliable D call. The CDR3 consists of 13 residues. Germline-derived CDR1 and CDR2 are MNHEY and SMNVEV (reference sequence). Between the trimmed V and J ends, which lost 6 bases and 3 bases, there was a span of 11 bases. The CDR3 is CASSRGEYTEAFF. CDR3 sequence (DNA): TGTGCCAGCAGCCGCGGGGAATACACTGAAGCTTTCTTT.

This clone has only a few counts. V is TRBV19 and J is TRBJ1-2, with 7 bases lining up with TRBD1. Trimming took 4 bases from V and 4 from J; bases not matched to a gene: 3. The CDR3 length is 13 residues. In germline, CDR1 is LNHDA, CDR2 SQIVND (reference sequence). The CDR3 DNA reads as TGTGCCAGTAGTAAGGCAGGGGGCTATGGCTACACCTTC. It is translated as CASSKAGGYGYTF.

The genes are TRBV11-2 and TRBJ1-4, with 7 bases lining up with TRBD1. The germline gives CDR1 SGHAT, CDR2 FQNNGV. The CDR3 contains 15 residues. V was clipped by 3 bases and J by 4 bases; unmatched bases: 5. As DNA, the CDR3 is TGTGCCAGCAGCTTTTCTGGGGACAGTAATGAAAAACTGTTTTTT. Its translation is CASSFSGDSNEKLFF.

This clone was observed a few times. This rearrangement joins TRBV7-3 to TRBJ1-1; D gene unclear. This CDR3 is 14 amino acids long. Germline CDR1 reads SGHTA; CDR2 reads FQGTGA. V lost 2 bases and J lost 4, with 11 bases in between. CDR3 loop: CASSLEGYITEAFF. CDR3 DNA sequence: TGTGCCAGCAGCTTAGAGGGTTACATCACTGAAGCTTTCTTT.

Notes on this clone: The sample carries other DNA sequences with the same CDR3. V is TRBV7-2 and J is TRBJ2-7; D gene uncertain. Germline CDR1 is SGHTA and CDR2 is FQGNSA. CDR3 size: 14 residues. Trimming cost V 1 base and J 2 bases, with 9 bases left between them. This chain's CDR3 is CASSLGLRTYEQYV. In DNA, the CDR3 is TGTGCCAGCAGCTTAGGGCTGAGGACCTACGAGCAGTACGTC.

V is TRBV10-3 and J is TRBJ2-3, with 7 bases lining up with TRBD2. This CDR3 is 19 amino acids long. Germline V gene lookup returns CDR1 ENHRY and CDR2 SYGVKD. J lost 1 base, V lost 7 bases, and 20 bases had no gene match. CDR3 sequence reads: CAIKRESEFGGSGTDTQYF. The CDR3 DNA sequence: TGTGCCATCAAAAGGGAGTCGGAGTTCGGCGGGAGTGGCACAGATACGCAGTATTTT.

The chain has TRBV12-3 or TRBV12-4 and TRBJ2-1, with 9 bases that match TRBD1. Trimming cost V 6 bases and J 6 bases; bases outside gene matches: 3. The CDR3 loop spans 13 amino acids. The CDR3 nucleotides are TGTGCCAGCAGACCGACAGGGGGCAATGAGCAGTTCTTC. Its protein product is CASRPTGGNEQFF.

The chain links TRBV30 to TRBJ2-5, with 10 bases that match TRBD2. This CDR3 is 15 amino acids long. CDR1 and CDR2 (germline): GTSNPN, SVGIG (reference sequence). The J segment lost 5 bases and the V segment lost 0 bases, leaving 6 bases of the junction unmatched. DNA of the CDR3: TGTGCCTGGAGTGTACTAGCGGGAAGGACGGAGACCCAGTACTTC. As protein: CAWSVLAGRTETQYF. Looking up the rest from reference TRBV30 and TRBJ2-5 gives the full variable domain: SQTIHQWPATLVQPVGSPLSLECTVEGTSNPNLYWYRQAAGRGLQLLFYSVGIGQISSEVPQNLSASRPQDRQFILSSKKLLLSDSGFYLCAWSVLAGRTETQYFGPGTRLLVL.

In its sample, this clone was seen a few times. V and J are TRBV12-3 or TRBV12-4 and TRBJ1-2; 8 bases line up with TRBD1. The CDR3 sequence is 12 residues long. Trimming removed 7 bases from V and 3 bases from J; junction bases left unmatched: 1. The CDR3 protein is CASKQGDYGYTF. In nucleotides, the CDR3 is TGTGCCAGCAAACAGGGGGACTATGGCTACACCTTC.

The chain combines TRBV24-1 with TRBJ1-2, with D possibly matching TRBD1 (6 bases). The CDR3 is 14 residues long. Trimming pared 5 bases from V and 4 bases from J, leaving 13 bases between. The V gene's germline CDR1 is KGHDR and CDR2 SFDVKD. The CDR3 nucleotides are TGTGCCACCAGTGCAGAGGACAGCGCCTATGGCTACACCTTC. Its translation is CATSAEDSAYGYTF.

J is TRBJ2-1 and V is TRBV6-1, with 15 bases lining up with TRBD2. CDR1 is MNHNS, CDR2 SASEGT, per germline. The length of the CDR3 is 21 residues. Losses at the gene ends were 1 base for V and 2 bases for J; bases not matched to a gene: 12. The CDR3, as DNA: TGTGCCAGCAGTGAAGTTTTCCCGGGACTAGCGGGAGGAGGGGCCTACAATGAGCAGTTCTTC. It translates to CASSEVFPGLAGGGAYNEQFF.

This chain links TRBV28 with TRBJ1-1; TRBD1 is a possible D gene (5 bases). The CDR3 has 14 amino acids. Germline CDR1 reads MDHEN; CDR2 reads SYDVKM. The ends were cut back, 2 bases at V and 5 bases at J, with 12 bases in the middle. CDR3 loop: CASSLGAPRTEAFF. As DNA, the CDR3 is TGTGCCAGCAGTTTAGGGGCCCCGCGGACTGAAGCTTTCTTT. Based on the CDR3 plus reference TRBV28 and TRBJ1-1, the full variable domain is DVKVTQSSRYLVKRTGEKVFLECVQDMDHENMFWYRQDPGLGLRLIYFSYDVKMKEKGDIPEGYSVSREKKERFSLILESASTNQTSMYLCASSLGAPRTEAFFGQGTRLTVV.

The chain links TRBV21-1 to TRBJ2-3; TRBD1, the table's D call, was not compared with the DNA. TRBV21-1 is designated a pseudogene. There are 13 residues in the CDR3. The CDR3 sequence is CASSDRCTDTQYF. CDR3 DNA: TGTGCCAGCTCGGACAGGTGCACAGATACGCAGTATTTT.

The chain employs TRBV27 and TRBJ1-1, with D perhaps TRBD1 (5 bases). The CDR3 loop spans 14 amino acids. Looked up from germline, CDR1 is MNHEY and CDR2 is SMNVEV (reference sequence). V was clipped by 6 bases and J by 3 bases, with 14 bases between them. CDR3 loop: CASSLGWGYTEAFF. For the CDR3, the DNA is TGTGCCAGCAGCCTCGGGTGGGGCTACACTGAAGCTTTCTTT.

The CDR3 spells CASSGPGTGDFEDGYTF. The DNA for the CDR3 is TGTGCCAGCAGCGGACCTGGGACAGGGGATTTTGAGGATGGCTACACCTTC. The V call is TRBV9, the J call TRBJ1-2; the match to TRBD1 covers 10 bases. V lost 3 bases, J lost 6 bases, and 14 bases stayed unmatched. CDR3 length: 17 residues. Germline V gives CDR1 SGDLS, CDR2 YYNGEE.

CDR3 loop: CASSQDLREQFF. In DNA, the CDR3 is TGCGCCAGCAGCCAAGATTTGCGGGAGCAGTTCTTC. This chain joins TRBV4-1 and TRBJ2-1, with D uncertain. Trimming took off 0 bases at V and 10 bases at J, with 7 bases between the two ends. Germline V gene lookup returns CDR1 MGHRA and CDR2 YSYEKL. The length of the CDR3 is 12 residues.

The chain has TRBV7-3 and TRBJ2-1; 9 bases line up with TRBD2. Germline CDR1 and CDR2: SGHTA and FQGTGA. V shed 5 bases, J shed 7 bases, and the junction held 12 bases outside the gene matches. CDR3 size: 16 residues. The CDR3 sequence is CASSPRGREGDNEQFF. As DNA, the CDR3 is TGTGCCAGCAGCCCCCGGGGGCGGGAGGGTGATAATGAGCAGTTCTTC. Variable domain in full (rest from reference TRBV7-3 and TRBJ2-1): GAGVSQTPSNKVTEKGKYVELRCDPISGHTALYWYRQSLGQGPEFLIYFQGTGAADDSGLPNDRFFAVRPEGSVSTLKIQRTERGDSAVYLCASSPRGREGDNEQFFGPGTRLTVL.

This clone was detected a few times. The rearrangement links TRBV5-5 to TRBJ1-5; the match to TRBD1 covers 7 bases. Germline V gene sequence: CDR1 SGHKS, CDR2 YYEKEE (reference sequence). This CDR3 spans 18 amino acids. The V and J ends lost 3 bases and 3 bases, in that order; junction bases with no gene match: 15. The CDR3 is CASSSNMYRDSHNQPQHF. The CDR3 DNA reads TGTGCCAGCAGCTCGAACATGTACCGGGACAGCCACAATCAGCCCCAGCATTTT.

The chain is built from TRBV29-1 and TRBJ1-5, with 10 bases identical to TRBD1. The CDR3 consists of 14 residues. J was trimmed by 5 bases and V by 1 base; bases with no gene match: 2. Germline CDR1 reads SQVTM; CDR2 reads ANQGSEA. For the CDR3, the DNA is TGCAGCGTTGAAGGGGGGACAGGGGATCAGCCCCAGCATTTT. Translating it yields CSVEGGTGDQPQHF.

This clone was counted a few times. The V call is TRBV4-2, the J call TRBJ2-2, with 8 positions matching TRBD2. Per the germline V gene, CDR1 is LGHNA and CDR2 is YNFKEQ. There are 17 residues in the CDR3. Trimming took 0 bases from V and 1 from J; bases not matched to a gene: 4. The DNA for the CDR3 is TGTGCCAGCAGCCAAGATTCTACTAGCGGGAACACCGGGGAGCTGTTTTTT. It translates to CASSQDSTSGNTGELFF.